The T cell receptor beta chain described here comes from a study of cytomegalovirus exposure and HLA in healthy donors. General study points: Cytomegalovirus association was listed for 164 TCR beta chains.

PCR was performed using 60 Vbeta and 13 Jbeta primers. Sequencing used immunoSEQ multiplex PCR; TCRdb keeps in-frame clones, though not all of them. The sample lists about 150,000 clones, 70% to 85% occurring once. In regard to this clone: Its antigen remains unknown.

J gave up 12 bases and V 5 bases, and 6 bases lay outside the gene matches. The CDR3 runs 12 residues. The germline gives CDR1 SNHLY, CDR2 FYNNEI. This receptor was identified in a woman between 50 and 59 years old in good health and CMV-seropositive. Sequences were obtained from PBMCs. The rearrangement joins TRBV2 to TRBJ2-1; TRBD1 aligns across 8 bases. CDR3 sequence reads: CASSTTGERQFF. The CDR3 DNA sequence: TGTGCCAGCAGTACGACAGGGGAGAGGCAGTTCTTC. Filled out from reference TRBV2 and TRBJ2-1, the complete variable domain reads EPEVTQTPSHQVTQMGQEVILRCVPISNHLYFYWYRQILGQKVEFLVSFYNNEISEKSEIFDDQFSVERPDGSNFTLKIRSTKLEDSAMYFCASSTTGERQFFGPGTRLTVL.